The 26 T cell receptor beta chains in this list originate from one sample, sequenced in a study of T cell responses to AZD1222 COVID-19 vaccine (dated by TCRdb to the early 2020s). The sample's time point label, in plain terms: baseline before first vaccination. Receptors were amplified or captured by the immunoSEQ multiplex PCR assay. Not all clones reach the TCRdb copy of this immuneACCESS table, which keeps in-frame sequences only. Checked studies attribute under half of the gap to unresolved V genes and leave the rest unexplained. Within this sample are 170,000 or so clones, with just over 90% of them counted one time only. Jointly, the top ten make up less than 3% of the sample. The sequencing used peripheral blood, collected on day 0 of AZD1222 vaccination. Receptor source: an adult in good health.

This clone has more than one count but fewer than ten. The chain couples TRBV4-3 to TRBJ1-6; D call uncertain. V lost 0 bases, J lost 0 bases, and 9 bases lay in between. The CDR3 extends over 17 amino acids. The V gene's germline CDR1 is LGHNA and CDR2 YSLEER. The CDR3 DNA is TGCGCCAGCAGCCAAGATATCGGGAGCTCCTATAATTCACCCCTCCACTTT. This sequence encodes CASSQDIGSSYNSPLHF.

V and J are TRBV5-7 and TRBJ1-2, with TRBD1 matching 12 bases. TRBV5-7 is noted as an ORF with a role that remains uncertain. V shed 4 bases, J shed 6 bases, and the junction held 4 bases outside the gene matches. This CDR3 comprises 14 residues. CDR3 amino acids: CASSRDRGHDGYTF. The CDR3 DNA follows: TGTGCCAGCAGCCGGGACAGGGGGCATGATGGCTACACCTTC.

V and J are TRBV9 and TRBJ2-3; tentative D call: TRBD1 (5 bases). V was pared by 4 bases and J by 3 bases, with 15 bases between. The CDR3 runs to 15 residues. Germline-derived CDR1 and CDR2 are SGDLS and YYNGEE. The CDR3 DNA reads TGTGCCAGCAGCCCCAATTGGGGCCCAACAGATACGCAGTATTTT. Translation: CASSPNWGPTDTQYF.

V usage is TRBV13 and J usage is TRBJ2-3; D could derive from TRBD1 or TRBD2 (6 bases each). The CDR3 length is 14 residues. Germline CDR1 and CDR2: PRHDT and FYEKMQ (reference sequence). Trimming stripped 1 base from V and 6 bases from J, with 11 bases between. As DNA, the CDR3 is TGTGCCAGCAGCTTAGAGGGGGGTCGTGATACGCAGTATTTT. Translation: CASSLEGGRDTQYF.

The chain is built from TRBV19 and TRBJ1-2; the match to TRBD1 covers 9 bases. CDR3 length equals 13 residues. From germline, CDR1 is LNHDA and CDR2 SQIVND (reference sequence). Unmatched junction bases numbered 8, after V lost 10 bases and J lost 5 bases. The CDR3 DNA is TGTGCCAACAGGGGGCGCGAGTTGTATGGCTACACCTTC. Translation gives CANRGRELYGYTF.

The V gene is TRBV27, the J gene TRBJ2-7, with TRBD1 matching over 7 bases. Trimming cost V 6 bases and J 7 bases; bases outside gene matches: 6. Looked up from germline, CDR1 is MNHEY and CDR2 is SMNVEV (reference sequence). This CDR3 has 12 amino acids. The chain's CDR3 is CASRRGGGEQYF. The CDR3 coding sequence is TGTGCCAGCAGACGAGGGGGCGGGGAGCAGTACTTC.

This clone showed up just a few times. V and J are TRBV6-5 and TRBJ2-7; a weak D match, TRBD2 (5 bases). The CDR3 contains 13 residues. In germline, CDR1 is MNHEY, CDR2 SVGAGI. Between the trimmed V and J ends, which lost 5 bases and 6 bases, there was a span of 14 bases. The CDR3 nucleotides are TGTGCCAGCAGTACGCTTTCTGGGAGCGAGCAGTACTTC. Translating it yields CASSTLSGSEQYF.

This clone was seen a single time. V usage is TRBV19 and J usage is TRBJ1-5; D is possibly TRBD1 (6 bases). Per germline, CDR1 LNHDA and CDR2 SQIVND (reference sequence). The CDR3 consists of 15 residues. V lost 6 bases and J lost 2, with 14 bases in between. CDR3 sequence (DNA): TGTGCCAGTAGGCCCTCGGCAGGGGGCAATCAGCCCCAGCATTTT. Translated: CASRPSAGGNQPQHF.

The genes are TRBV11-3 and TRBJ2-7; possibly TRBD1 for D (6 bases). With 1 base removed from V and 1 base from J, the gap between germline ends came to 8 bases. Germline CDR1 reads SGHNT; CDR2 reads YENEEA. This CDR3 has 14 amino acids. The CDR3, as DNA: TGTGCCAGCAGCTTAGGTAGGGGGTCCTACGAGCAGTACTTC. This sequence encodes CASSLGRGSYEQYF.

V gene TRBV5-1 combines with J gene TRBJ1-6; 12 nucleotides match TRBD1. The CDR3 spans 17 residues. The germline V gene encodes CDR1 SGHRS and CDR2 YFSETQ. The V segment lost 3 bases and the J segment 7 bases; nucleotides outside the gene matches: 8. In DNA form, the CDR3 reads TGCGCCAGCAGCTCCGCCGGGACAGGGGGCGGAAATTCACCCCTCCACTTT. Its protein is CASSSAGTGGGNSPLHF.

The chain recombines TRBV5-4 with TRBJ2-5, with a weak D call TRBD1 (5 bases). The V and J ends lost 2 bases and 1 base respectively, with 12 bases between them. CDR3 length equals 15 residues. Germline lookup yields CDR1 SGHNT and CDR2 YYREEE (reference sequence). This CDR3 reads CASSFDSQSQETQYF. The CDR3 DNA reads TGTGCCAGCAGCTTCGACAGCCAATCCCAAGAGACCCAGTACTTC.

The chain carries TRBV19 and TRBJ1-1; perhaps TRBD1 as D (6 bases). The CDR3 consists of 14 residues. Trimming took off 4 bases at V and 11 bases at J, with 20 bases between the two ends. In germline, CDR1 is LNHDA, CDR2 SQIVND (reference sequence). CDR3 amino acids: CASSKGGRGTVAFF. The CDR3 bases are TGTGCCAGTAGTAAAGGGGGTCGGGGCACTGTTGCTTTCTTT.

This clone has only one observation. The chain links TRBV7-8 to TRBJ1-2; 7 nucleotides agree with TRBD1. The germline CDR1 and CDR2 sequences are SGHVS and FQNEAQ. The trim removed 5 bases at V and 7 bases at J, leaving 16 bases unmatched. The CDR3 is made up of 16 amino acids. CDR3 in amino acids: CASSRRWGGQALGYTF. CDR3 sequence (DNA): TGTGCCAGCAGCCGCCGATGGGGCGGACAGGCCCTTGGCTACACCTTC. Together with reference TRBV7-8 and TRBJ1-2, the CDR3 gives the full variable domain: GAGVSQSPRYKVAKRGQDVALRCDPISGHVSLFWYQQALGQGPEFLTYFQNEAQLDKSGLPSDRFFAERPEGSVSTLKIQRTQQEDSAVYLCASSRRWGGQALGYTFGSGTRLTVV.

The rearrangement links TRBV5-4 to TRBJ2-7, with 9 positions matching TRBD1. CDR3 size: 14 residues. From germline, CDR1 is SGHNT and CDR2 YYREEE (reference sequence). J lost 5 bases, V lost 4 bases, and 7 bases had no gene match. The CDR3 region is CASSGDRVGNEQYF. CDR3 in DNA: TGTGCCAGCAGCGGGGACAGGGTAGGTAACGAGCAGTACTTC.

The chain carries TRBV9 and TRBJ1-2; D not resolved. This CDR3 is built from 14 residues. The V gene lost 4 bases and the J gene lost 3 bases, with 13 bases spanning the gap. Germline V CDR1 and CDR2: SGDLS, YYNGEE. Here the CDR3 reads CASSFNSGDYGYTF. The CDR3 nucleotides are TGTGCCAGCAGCTTCAATTCAGGAGACTATGGCTACACCTTC.

This clone was found a few times. This chain connects TRBV6-4 to TRBJ2-3; D might be TRBD1 or TRBD2, each matching 6 bases. This CDR3 region has 16 residues. Germline V gene lookup returns CDR1 MRHNA and CDR2 SNTAGT. V was cut by 0 bases and J by 1 base, with 11 bases left in between. As DNA, the CDR3 is TGTGCCAGCAGTGACTCTAGGGGGGCCGGCACAGATACGCAGTATTTT. It specifies CASSDSRGAGTDTQYF.

The V call is TRBV27, the J call TRBJ1-1, with unresolved D. Germline V gene sequence: CDR1 MNHEY, CDR2 SMNVEV (reference sequence). This CDR3 comprises 11 residues. Trimming left V 2 bases short and J 2 bases short, with 0 bases between. The CDR3, as DNA: TGTGCCAGCAGTTTAAACACTGAAGCTTTCTTT. Protein: CASSLNTEAFF.

V usage is TRBV4-3 and J usage is TRBJ1-3, with 7 bases that match TRBD1. In germline, CDR1 is LGHNA, CDR2 YSLEER. This CDR3 is 16 amino acids long. Unmatched junction bases numbered 7, after V lost 4 bases and J lost 1 base. In DNA, the CDR3 is TGCGCCAGCAGCCGGACCACAGGGGCATCTGGAAACACCATATATTTT. This encodes CASSRTTGASGNTIYF.

CDR3 in amino acids: CASSPPRGQGINEQFF. CDR3 nucleotides: TGTGCCAGCTCACCACCTAGAGGACAGGGGATCAATGAGCAGTTCTTC. The genes are TRBV18 and TRBJ2-1; TRBD1 aligns across 9 bases. CDR3 length: 16 residues. Per germline, CDR1 KGHSH and CDR2 LQKENI. Trimming removed 0 bases from V and 6 bases from J; junction bases left unmatched: 6.

The chain links TRBV7-9 to TRBJ1-1; 7 bases match TRBD1. Trimming at V came to 5 bases and at J to 4 bases, leaving 10 bases not matched to a gene. The CDR3 is 15 amino acids. Germline-derived CDR1 and CDR2 are SEHNR and FQNEAQ (reference sequence). The CDR3 here is CASSPAQGRATEAFF. As DNA, the CDR3 is TGTGCCAGCAGCCCAGCACAGGGGCGGGCCACTGAAGCTTTCTTT. The full variable domain, completed using reference TRBV7-9 and TRBJ1-1, is DTGVSQNPRHKITKRGQNVTFRCDPISEHNRLYWYRQTLGQGPEFLTYFQNEAQLEKSRLLSDRFSAERPKGSFSTLEIQRTEQGDSAMYLCASSPAQGRATEAFFGQGTRLTVV.

This clone showed up just a few times. Other DNA sequences in the same sample also yield this CDR3. V usage is TRBV18 and J usage is TRBJ2-5; D unresolved. CDR3 length: 11 amino acids. V shed 2 bases and J shed 5 bases, with 3 bases lying between them. Germline lookup yields CDR1 KGHSH and CDR2 LQKENI. The CDR3 protein is CASSPGETQYF. CDR3 DNA: TGTGCCAGCTCACCAGGGGAGACCCAGTACTTC.

The V gene is TRBV9, the J gene TRBJ2-3; either TRBD1 or TRBD2 may supply D (6 bases each). Germline CDR1 and CDR2: SGDLS and YYNGEE. The CDR3 loop spans 17 amino acids. Between the trimmed V and J ends, which lost 1 base and 1 base, there was a span of 16 bases. The CDR3 here is CASSVRFEGGRTDTQYF. The CDR3 bases are TGTGCCAGCAGCGTACGTTTTGAGGGGGGACGCACAGATACGCAGTATTTT. Together with reference TRBV9 and TRBJ2-3, the CDR3 gives the full variable domain: DSGVTQTPKHLITATGQRVTLRCSPRSGDLSVYWYQQSLDQGLQFLIQYYNGEERAKGNILERFSAQQFPDLHSELNLSSLELGDSALYFCASSVRFEGGRTDTQYFGPGTRLTVL.

The J gene is TRBJ2-7, the V gene TRBV7-9; tentative D call: TRBD1 (6 bases). V lost 3 bases and J lost 2, with 14 bases in between. Germline V gives CDR1 SEHNR, CDR2 FQNEAQ (reference sequence). The CDR3 has 15 amino acids. The CDR3 loop reads CASSFSAGDPYEQYF. DNA of the CDR3: TGTGCCAGCAGCTTCTCCGCAGGGGACCCCTACGAGCAGTACTTC.

The chain couples TRBV6-2 or TRBV6-3 to TRBJ1-2, with 7 bases fitting TRBD1. The J segment lost 8 bases and the V segment lost 0 bases, leaving 3 bases of the junction unmatched. Germline values: CDR1 MNHEY, CDR2 SVGEGT. The CDR3 runs to 13 residues. The DNA of the CDR3 is TGTGCCAGCAGTTACTCGGGACAGCGAGGCTACACCTTC. It yields the protein CASSYSGQRGYTF.

This clone turned up a few times. This chain links TRBV29-1 with TRBJ1-2; tentatively, D is TRBD1 (6 bases). V lost 7 bases and J lost 4, with 16 bases in between. The germline V gene encodes CDR1 SQVTM and CDR2 ANQGSEA. The CDR3 runs to 13 residues. CDR3 amino acids: CSGGEGESYGYTF. Written as DNA, the CDR3 is TGCAGCGGGGGAGAGGGGGAAAGCTATGGCTACACCTTC.

The chain is built from TRBV27 and TRBJ1-1; the match to TRBD1 covers 8 bases. The junction had 9 bases not matched to a gene; V was cut back by 5 bases and J by 4 bases. This CDR3 has 15 residues. Germline values: CDR1 MNHEY, CDR2 SMNVEV (reference sequence). The CDR3: CASSATTGGGTEAFF. The CDR3 nucleotides are TGTGCCAGCAGTGCCACCACAGGGGGAGGCACTGAAGCTTTCTTT.